A selection of T cell receptor beta chains follows, all from one sample in a study of beta chain features in type 1 diabetes. Measured with immunoSEQ multiplex PCR; TCRdb has only the in-frame clones, and not every one. The data hold 200,000 to 250,000 clones, with about 15% observed a single time. The specimen sequenced was naive CD4+ T cells from blood. The receptors derive from a man aged 25-45 years with type 1 diabetes. Each CDR3 is given with its conserved first and last residue. Fields, in order: D gene, J gene, V gene, clone size, CDR3 protein, CDR3 DNA. The D gene is left open where the match is weak. Clone size appears in some rows only: once, few, many, or a class for an expanded clone.

NA TRBJ2-6 TRBV7-9 NA CASNRRGANVLTF TGTGCCAGCAACCGTCGGGGGGCCAACGTCCTGACTTTC
NA TRBJ2-1 TRBV20-1 NA CSAPTPGEQFF TGCAGTGCCCCCACGCCGGGTGAGCAGTTCTTC
NA TRBJ1-1 TRBV11-1 few CASSRTENTEAFF TGTGCCAGCAGCCGCACAGAGAACACTGAAGCTTTCTTT
TRBD2 TRBJ2-2 TRBV15 NA CATSSRGAGGRTGELFF TGTGCCACCAGCAGCCGGGGGGCGGGAGGTCGCACCGGGGAGCTGTTTTTT
TRBD1 TRBJ1-4 TRBV5-4 few CASSFRQGANEKLFF TGTGCCAGCAGCTTCAGACAGGGGGCGAATGAAAAACTGTTTTTT
NA TRBJ2-5 TRBV11-3 few CASSSLGGETQYF TGTGCCAGCAGTTCCTTAGGGGGAGAGACCCAGTACTTC
NA TRBJ2-5 TRBV5-4 NA CASSPGQQETQYF TGTGCCAGCAGCCCCGGACAGCAGGAGACCCAGTACTTC
NA TRBJ1-2 TRBV2 NA CASGSGRGYGYTF TGTGCCAGCGGATCGGGTCGCGGCTATGGCTACACCTTC
NA TRBJ1-1 TRBV29-1 NA CSVNRVWDTEAFF TGCAGCGTCAACAGGGTCTGGGACACTGAAGCTTTCTTT
NA TRBJ1-5 TRBV5-8 few CASSLGRDTSTNQPQHF TGTGCCAGCAGCTTGGGGCGGGATACCTCAACCAATCAGCCCCAGCATTTT
TRBD1 TRBJ2-1 TRBV18 few CASSRTQGVQRVNEQFF TGTGCCAGCTCACGAACCCAGGGGGTCCAACGGGTGAATGAGCAGTTCTTC
NA TRBJ2-7 TRBV28 few CASSPQDSYYYEQYF TGTGCCAGCAGTCCCCAGGACAGCTACTACTACGAGCAGTACTTC
TRBD1 TRBJ2-7 TRBV12-5 NA CASGPTGVKNEQYF TGTGCTAGTGGTCCGACAGGGGTCAAGAACGAGCAGTACTTC
NA TRBJ2-5 TRBV11-2 few CASSLIGEETQYF TGTGCCAGCAGCTTAATCGGGGAAGAGACCCAGTACTTC
NA TRBJ2-7 TRBV15 NA CATGGYHEQYF TGTGCCACCGGGGGGTATCACGAGCAGTACTTC
TRBD2 TRBJ2-5 TRBV6-1 NA CASSDHRLARETQYF TGTGCCAGCAGTGACCACCGACTAGCCCGAGAGACCCAGTACTTC
TRBD1 TRBJ2-7 TRBV30 few CAWSVGRGSSYEQYF TGTGCCTGGAGTGTTGGCAGGGGGAGCTCCTACGAGCAGTACTTC
NA TRBJ2-2 TRBV5-1 NA CASSSGQSTGELFF TGCGCCAGCAGCTCTGGACAGTCCACCGGGGAGCTGTTTTTT
NA TRBJ2-3 TRBV7-9 NA CASGAKGDTQYF TGTGCCAGCGGGGCTAAAGGGGATACGCAGTATTTT
NA TRBJ1-6 TRBV9 NA CASSVAAENSPLHF TGTGCCAGCAGCGTAGCGGCGGAGAATTCACCCCTCCACTTT
NA TRBJ2-5 TRBV7-2 NA CASSLGGGWETQYF TGTGCCAGCAGCTTAGGCGGCGGCTGGGAGACCCAGTACTTC
NA TRBJ2-3 TRBV19 few CASTTGRGQGDTQYF TGTGCCAGTACTACCGGTAGGGGTCAAGGGGATACGCAGTATTTT
TRBD2 TRBJ2-1 TRBV18 few CASSPPGTSGVNEQFF TGTGCCAGCTCACCACCGGGGACTAGCGGGGTCAATGAGCAGTTCTTC
TRBD1 TRBJ2-7 TRBV5-4 NA CASRRGTDRDSYEQYF TGTGCCAGCAGGAGGGGGACGGACAGGGATTCCTACGAGCAGTACTTC
NA TRBJ1-1 TRBV9 few CASSPTRVGAEAFF TGTGCCAGCAGCCCCACAAGGGTGGGAGCTGAAGCTTTCTTT
NA TRBJ1-1 TRBV7-9 NA CASSFIESTRLHTEAFF TGTGCCAGCAGCTTCATAGAATCGACCCGACTCCACACTGAAGCTTTCTTT
TRBD2 TRBJ2-5 TRBV30 few CAWSGGAGVAQYF TGTGCCTGGAGTGGTGGAGCGGGAGTGGCCCAGTACTTC
TRBD2 TRBJ2-7 TRBV27 NA CASSLLAGGREQYF TGTGCCAGCAGTCTCCTAGCGGGAGGGCGGGAGCAGTACTTC
TRBD2 TRBJ2-5 TRBV7-7 few CASSLEGTSGPRHF TGTGCTAGCAGCTTAGAGGGGACTAGCGGCCCCCGGCACTTC
TRBD2 TRBJ2-3 TRBV9 few CASSPSGRASTDTQYF TGTGCCAGCAGCCCTAGCGGGAGGGCCAGCACAGATACGCAGTATTTT
NA TRBJ1-1 TRBV4-1 few CASSQGGRGRRTEAFF TGCGCCAGCAGCCAAGGTGGAAGGGGCCGGCGGACTGAAGCTTTCTTT
NA TRBJ2-2 TRBV7-9 NA CASRRGPGAGELFF TGTGCCAGCAGAAGAGGCCCGGGGGCCGGGGAGCTGTTTTTT
NA TRBJ2-7 TRBV5-4 NA CASSARTSDRSYEQYF TGTGCCAGCAGCGCCCGGACCTCGGACAGATCCTACGAGCAGTACTTC
TRBD2 TRBJ2-3 TRBV30 few CAWTSGGAGDTQYF TGTGCCTGGACAAGCGGGGGGGCAGGAGATACGCAGTATTTT